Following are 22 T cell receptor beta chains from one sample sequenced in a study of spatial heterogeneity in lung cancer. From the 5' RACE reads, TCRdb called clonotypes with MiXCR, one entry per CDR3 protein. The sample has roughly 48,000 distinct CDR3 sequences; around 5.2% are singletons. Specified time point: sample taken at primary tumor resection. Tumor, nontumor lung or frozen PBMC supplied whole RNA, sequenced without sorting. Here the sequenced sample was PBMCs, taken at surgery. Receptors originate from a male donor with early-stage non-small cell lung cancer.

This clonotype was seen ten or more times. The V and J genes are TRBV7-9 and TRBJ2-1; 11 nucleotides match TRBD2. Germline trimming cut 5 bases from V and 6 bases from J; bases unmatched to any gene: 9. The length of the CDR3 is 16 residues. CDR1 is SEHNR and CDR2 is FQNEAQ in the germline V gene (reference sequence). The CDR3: CASSPRGLAAVNEQFF. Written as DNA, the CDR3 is TGTGCCAGCAGCCCCCGGGGACTAGCGGCGGTCAATGAGCAGTTCTTC.

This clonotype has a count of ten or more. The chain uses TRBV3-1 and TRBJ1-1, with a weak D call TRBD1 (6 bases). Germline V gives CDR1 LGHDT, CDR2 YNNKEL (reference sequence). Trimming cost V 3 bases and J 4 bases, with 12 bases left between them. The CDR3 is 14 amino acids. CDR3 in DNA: TGTGCCAGCAGCCACCGACAGGTAATCACTGAAGCTTTCTTT. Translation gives CASSHRQVITEAFF. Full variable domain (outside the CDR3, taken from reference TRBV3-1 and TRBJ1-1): DTAVSQTPKYLVTQMGNDKSIKCEQNLGHDTMYWYKQDSKKFLKIMFSYNNKELIINETVPNRFSPKSPDKAHLNLHINSLELGDSAVYFCASSHRQVITEAFFGQGTRLTVV.

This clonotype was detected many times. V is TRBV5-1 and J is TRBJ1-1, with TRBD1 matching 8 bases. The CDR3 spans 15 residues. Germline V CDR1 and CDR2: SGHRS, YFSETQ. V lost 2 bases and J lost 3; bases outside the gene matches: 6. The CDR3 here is CASSLGQGMDTEAFF. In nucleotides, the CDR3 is TGCGCCAGCAGCTTAGGACAGGGTATGGACACTGAAGCTTTCTTT.

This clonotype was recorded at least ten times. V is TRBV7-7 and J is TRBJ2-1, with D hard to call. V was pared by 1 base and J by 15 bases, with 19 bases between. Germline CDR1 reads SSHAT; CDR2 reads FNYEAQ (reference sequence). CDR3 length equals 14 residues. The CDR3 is CASSLGPETTSLFF. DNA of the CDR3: TGTGCCAGCAGCTTAGGTCCGGAGACCACGAGCCTGTTCTTC.

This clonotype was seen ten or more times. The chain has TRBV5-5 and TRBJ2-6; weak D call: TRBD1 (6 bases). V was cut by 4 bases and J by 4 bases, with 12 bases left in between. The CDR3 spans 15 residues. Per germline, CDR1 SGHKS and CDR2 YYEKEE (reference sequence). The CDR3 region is CASSLDRQGANVLTF. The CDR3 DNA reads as TGTGCCAGCAGCCTCGACAGGCAAGGGGCCAACGTCCTGACTTTC.

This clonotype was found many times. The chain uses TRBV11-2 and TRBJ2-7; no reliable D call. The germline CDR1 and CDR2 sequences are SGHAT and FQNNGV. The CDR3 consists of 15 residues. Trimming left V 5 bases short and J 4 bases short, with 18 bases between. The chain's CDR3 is CASSNPVSPPYEQYF. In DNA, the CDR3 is TGTGCCAGCAGCAACCCGGTCAGCCCCCCGTACGAGCAGTACTTC.

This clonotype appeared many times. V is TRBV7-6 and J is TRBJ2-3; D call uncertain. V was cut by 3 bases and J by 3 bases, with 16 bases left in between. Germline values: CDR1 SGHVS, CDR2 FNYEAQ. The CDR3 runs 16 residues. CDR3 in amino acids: CASSFLAVQGTDTQYF. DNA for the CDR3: TGTGCCAGCAGCTTCCTCGCCGTTCAAGGGACAGATACGCAGTATTTT.

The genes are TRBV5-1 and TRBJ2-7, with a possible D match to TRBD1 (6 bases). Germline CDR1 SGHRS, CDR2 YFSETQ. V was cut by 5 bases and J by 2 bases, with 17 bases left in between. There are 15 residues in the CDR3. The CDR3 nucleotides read TGCGCCAGCAGTTCAGCCCTTGGGGACACCTACGAGCAGTACTTC. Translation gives CASSSALGDTYEQYF.

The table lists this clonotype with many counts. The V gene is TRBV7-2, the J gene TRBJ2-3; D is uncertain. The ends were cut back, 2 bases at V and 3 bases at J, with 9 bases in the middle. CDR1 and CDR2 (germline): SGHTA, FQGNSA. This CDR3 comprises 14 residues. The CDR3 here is CASSLSAGTDTQYF. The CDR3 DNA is TGTGCCAGCAGCTTATCTGCCGGGACAGATACGCAGTATTTT.

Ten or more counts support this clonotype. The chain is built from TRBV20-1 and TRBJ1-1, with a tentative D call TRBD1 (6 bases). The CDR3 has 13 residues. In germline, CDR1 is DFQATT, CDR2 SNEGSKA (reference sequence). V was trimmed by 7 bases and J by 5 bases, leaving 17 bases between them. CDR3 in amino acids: CSVRRGTVTEAFF. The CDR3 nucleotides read TGCAGTGTTCGAAGGGGGACGGTAACTGAAGCTTTCTTT.

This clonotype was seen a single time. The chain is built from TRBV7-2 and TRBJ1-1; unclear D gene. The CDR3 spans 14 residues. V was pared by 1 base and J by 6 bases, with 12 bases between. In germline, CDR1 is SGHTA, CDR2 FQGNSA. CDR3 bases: TGTGCCAGCAGCTTAGGGTACCCAGGTTCTGAAGCTTTCTTT. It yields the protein CASSLGYPGSEAFF.

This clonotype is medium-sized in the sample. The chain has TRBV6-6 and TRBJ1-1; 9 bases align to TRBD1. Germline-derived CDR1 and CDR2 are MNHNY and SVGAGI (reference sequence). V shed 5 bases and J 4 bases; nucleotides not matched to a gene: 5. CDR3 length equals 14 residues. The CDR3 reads CASSHRQGGTEAFF. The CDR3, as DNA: TGTGCCAGCAGTCACCGACAGGGGGGCACTGAAGCTTTCTTT.

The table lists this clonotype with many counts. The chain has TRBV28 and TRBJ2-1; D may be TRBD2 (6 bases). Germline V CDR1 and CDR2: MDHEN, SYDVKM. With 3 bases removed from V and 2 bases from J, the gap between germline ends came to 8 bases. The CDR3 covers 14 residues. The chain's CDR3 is CASSFSGTYNEQFF. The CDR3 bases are TGTGCCAGCAGTTTTAGCGGAACCTACAATGAGCAGTTCTTC.

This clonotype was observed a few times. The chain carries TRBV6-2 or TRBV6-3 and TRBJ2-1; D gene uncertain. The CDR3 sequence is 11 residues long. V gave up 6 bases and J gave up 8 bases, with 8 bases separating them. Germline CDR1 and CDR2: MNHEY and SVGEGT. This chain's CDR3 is CASSRRDEQFF. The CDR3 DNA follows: TGTGCCAGCAGCCGTCGCGATGAGCAGTTCTTC.

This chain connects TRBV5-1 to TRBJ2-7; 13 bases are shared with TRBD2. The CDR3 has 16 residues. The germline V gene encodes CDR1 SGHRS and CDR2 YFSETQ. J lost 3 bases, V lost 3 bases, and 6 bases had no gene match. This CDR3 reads CASSSGLAGSFYEQYF. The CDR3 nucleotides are TGCGCCAGCAGCTCGGGACTAGCGGGGTCTTTCTACGAGCAGTACTTC.

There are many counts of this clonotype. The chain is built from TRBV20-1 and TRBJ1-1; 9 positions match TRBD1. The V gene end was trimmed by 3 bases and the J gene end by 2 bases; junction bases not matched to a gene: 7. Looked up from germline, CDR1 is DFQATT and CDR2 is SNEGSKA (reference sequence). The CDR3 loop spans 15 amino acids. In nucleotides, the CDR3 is TGCAGTGCTAGTCGGTCGGACAGGGGAAACACTGAAGCTTTCTTT. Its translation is CSASRSDRGNTEAFF.

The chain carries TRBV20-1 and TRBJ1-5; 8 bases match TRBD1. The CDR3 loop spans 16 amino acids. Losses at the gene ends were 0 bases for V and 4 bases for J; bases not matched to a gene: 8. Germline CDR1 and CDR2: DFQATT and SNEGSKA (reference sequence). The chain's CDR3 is CSARDLGRGPNQPQHF. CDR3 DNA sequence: TGCAGTGCTAGAGATCTGGGCAGGGGGCCAAATCAGCCCCAGCATTTT.

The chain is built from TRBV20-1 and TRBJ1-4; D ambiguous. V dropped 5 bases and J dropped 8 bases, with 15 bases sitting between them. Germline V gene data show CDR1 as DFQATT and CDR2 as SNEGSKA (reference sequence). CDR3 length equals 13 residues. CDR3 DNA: TGCAGTGCTTTTCCGGGCTCGGGAGAAAAACTGTTTTTT. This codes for CSAFPGSGEKLFF.

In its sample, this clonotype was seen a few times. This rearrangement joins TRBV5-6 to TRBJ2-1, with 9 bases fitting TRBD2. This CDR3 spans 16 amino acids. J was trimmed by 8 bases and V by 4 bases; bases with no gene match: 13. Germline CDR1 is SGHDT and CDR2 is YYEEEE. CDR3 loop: CASSNLAGRAGDEQFF. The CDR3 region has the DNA TGTGCCAGCAGCAACCTAGCGGGGAGGGCCGGCGATGAGCAGTTCTTC.

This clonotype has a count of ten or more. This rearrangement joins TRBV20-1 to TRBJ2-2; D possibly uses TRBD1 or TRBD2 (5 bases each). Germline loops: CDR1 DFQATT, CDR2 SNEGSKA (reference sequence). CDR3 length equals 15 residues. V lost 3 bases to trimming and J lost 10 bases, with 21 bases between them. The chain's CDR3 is CSASSLLRESSELFF. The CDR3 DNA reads TGCAGTGCTAGTTCCCTACTCAGGGAGTCGTCGGAGCTGTTTTTT.

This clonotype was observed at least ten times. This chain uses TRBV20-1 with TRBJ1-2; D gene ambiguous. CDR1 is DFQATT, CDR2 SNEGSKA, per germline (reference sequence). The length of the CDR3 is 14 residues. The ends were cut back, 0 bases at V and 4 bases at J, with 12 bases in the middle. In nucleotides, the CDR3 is TGCAGTGCTAGAGATAGTCGGGTTTCCTATGGCTACACCTTC. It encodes CSARDSRVSYGYTF.

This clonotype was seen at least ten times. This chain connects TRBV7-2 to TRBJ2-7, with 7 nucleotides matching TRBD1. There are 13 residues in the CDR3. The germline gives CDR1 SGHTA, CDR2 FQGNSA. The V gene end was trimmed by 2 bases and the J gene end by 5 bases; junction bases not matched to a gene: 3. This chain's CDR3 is CASSLSTGDEQYF. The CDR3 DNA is TGTGCCAGCAGCTTAAGTACAGGGGACGAGCAGTACTTC.